Following are 18 T cell receptor beta chains from one sample sequenced in a study of T cell responses to AZD1222 COVID-19 vaccine. Some clones are missing from TCRdb's copy, which holds only in-frame ones; the method was immunoSEQ multiplex PCR. The sample holds 100,000 to 150,000 clones, around 84% seen once. The input for sequencing was peripheral blood, taken on day 0 of AZD1222 vaccination. These receptor sequences come from an adult in good health.

The table lists this clone with a count of one. The chain is built from TRBV5-1 and TRBJ2-7, with a tentative D call TRBD1 (6 bases). Per the germline V gene, CDR1 is SGHRS and CDR2 is YFSETQ. V lost 7 bases and J lost 0, with 17 bases in between. The CDR3 spans 15 residues. The CDR3 loop is CASWRGDTSSYEQYF. The CDR3 coding sequence is TGCGCCAGCTGGCGAGGGGACACGAGCTCCTACGAGCAGTACTTC. The complete variable domain, with remaining parts taken from reference TRBV5-1 and TRBJ2-7, reads KAGVTQTPRYLIKTRGQQVTLSCSPISGHRSVSWYQQTPGQGLQFLFEYFSETQRNKGNFPGRFSGRQFSNSRSEMNVSTLELGDSALYLCASWRGDTSSYEQYFGPGTRLTVT.

The chain is built from TRBV10-3 and TRBJ1-1; D remains ambiguous. Germline assignment: CDR1 ENHRY and CDR2 SYGVKD. Between the trimmed V and J ends, which lost 6 bases and 6 bases, there was a span of 8 bases. The length of the CDR3 is 11 residues. The CDR3 loop reads CAISPGAEAFF. Here the CDR3 DNA reads TGTGCCATCAGCCCTGGGGCTGAAGCTTTCTTT.

The chain carries TRBV19 and TRBJ1-2; D is uncertain. Germline V lookup: CDR1 LNHDA, CDR2 SQIVND (reference sequence). This CDR3 region has 13 residues. Trimming cost V 11 bases and J 2 bases, with 15 bases left between them. The CDR3 DNA reads TGTGCCTCCTCGGTCGGCAGCAACTATGGCTACACCTTC. This codes for CASSVGSNYGYTF.

This clone has just one count. This chain joins TRBV11-2 and TRBJ2-1; TRBD1 matches at 8 bases. V lost 5 bases, J lost 7 bases, and 4 bases stayed unmatched. The CDR3 is 13 residues long. The V gene's germline CDR1 is SGHAT and CDR2 FQNNGV. CDR3: CASSKDRGNEQFF. In nucleotides, the CDR3 is TGTGCCAGCAGCAAAGACAGGGGAAATGAGCAGTTCTTC.

This chain connects TRBV6-6 to TRBJ2-1, with D perhaps matching TRBD2 (7 bases). The CDR3 covers 11 residues. Germline V gene data show CDR1 as MNHNY and CDR2 as SVGAGI (reference sequence). With 8 bases removed from V and 15 bases from J, the gap between germline ends came to 17 bases. The CDR3 region is CASSWGGLGFF. DNA of the CDR3: TGTGCCAGCTCATGGGGGGGCCTTGGGTTCTTC.

This clone occurred once. The chain couples TRBV5-1 to TRBJ1-3; D gene uncertain. CDR3 size: 15 residues. The V gene's germline CDR1 is SGHRS and CDR2 YFSETQ. The V gene lost 4 bases and the J gene lost 0 bases, with 11 bases spanning the gap. CDR3 DNA sequence: TGCGCCAGCAGCCCCGCCGGCGCCTCTGGAAACACCATATATTTT. Its translation is CASSPAGASGNTIYF.

The rearrangement uses TRBV18 and TRBJ2-7; 10 bases match TRBD1. The trim removed 3 bases at V and 3 bases at J, leaving 5 bases unmatched. The CDR3 runs to 15 residues. Germline V gene data show CDR1 as KGHSH and CDR2 as LQKENI. DNA for the CDR3: TGTGCCAGCTCACCTGGACAGGGGGGTCTCTACGAGCAGTACTTC. Amino acids: CASSPGQGGLYEQYF.

The V and J genes are TRBV7-8 and TRBJ1-4; tentatively, D is TRBD1 (5 bases). Germline V gives CDR1 SGHVS, CDR2 FQNEAQ. The CDR3 contains 13 residues. Trimming took 5 bases from V and 11 from J, leaving 15 bases between them. CDR3 residues: CASSTGPDFKLFF. The CDR3 region has the DNA TGTGCCAGCAGCACAGGACCTGATTTTAAACTGTTTTTT.

The rearrangement links TRBV30 to TRBJ1-5; a weak D match, TRBD1 (5 bases). CDR1 and CDR2 from the germline V gene are GTSNPN and SVGIG (reference sequence). Trimming pared 2 bases from V and 5 bases from J, leaving 10 bases between. The CDR3 spans 13 residues. The CDR3 DNA reads as TGTGCCTGGAGTCAGGGTTTCGATCAGCCCCAGCATTTT. The encoded protein is CAWSQGFDQPQHF.

V gene TRBV10-3 combines with J gene TRBJ2-3, with D possibly being TRBD1 or TRBD2 (5 bases each). Germline V gene sequence: CDR1 ENHRY, CDR2 SYGVKD. V lost 4 bases and J lost 4, with 15 bases in between. The CDR3 length is 15 residues. The CDR3 DNA sequence: TGTGCCATCAGTGGAAGGGCTAGAGGGGCAGATACGCAGTATTTT. Its translation is CAISGRARGADTQYF.

This chain connects TRBV10-3 to TRBJ1-2; D gene uncertain. The CDR3 contains 13 residues. Germline assignment: CDR1 ENHRY and CDR2 SYGVKD. V was trimmed by 5 bases and J by 1 base, leaving 8 bases between them. The CDR3 loop reads CAISPDGNYGYTF. Written as DNA, the CDR3 is TGTGCCATCAGTCCAGACGGTAACTATGGCTACACCTTC.

For the CDR3, the DNA is TGTGCCAGCAGTTTTTCCCCGGGGACTAGCGGGAGTGTACGGTACAATGAGCAGTTCTTC. Translated, it gives CASSFSPGTSGSVRYNEQFF. This chain joins TRBV28 and TRBJ2-1, with TRBD2 matching 14 bases. Trimming removed 3 bases from V and 4 bases from J; junction bases left unmatched: 14. Germline values: CDR1 MDHEN, CDR2 SYDVKM. There are 20 residues in the CDR3.

The chain uses TRBV10-2 and TRBJ1-1; a possible D gene is TRBD1 (6 bases). V gave up 5 bases and J gave up 4 bases, with 11 bases separating them. The V gene's germline CDR1 is WSHSY and CDR2 SAAADI. The CDR3 has 13 residues. The CDR3 region is CASSWQGRTEAFF. The DNA of the CDR3 is TGCGCCAGCAGTTGGCAGGGGCGCACTGAAGCTTTCTTT.

This rearrangement joins TRBV4-1 to TRBJ2-1; 13 bases are shared with TRBD2. The CDR3 covers 17 residues. Germline-derived CDR1 and CDR2 are MGHRA and YSYEKL. V dropped 3 bases and J dropped 4; count of bases not matched to a gene: 6. CDR3 DNA sequence: TGCGCCAGCAGCCATCCCGGACTAGCGGGGGAGTACAATGAGCAGTTCTTC. Translating it yields CASSHPGLAGEYNEQFF.

The chain couples TRBV6-2 or TRBV6-3 to TRBJ2-2, with D perhaps given as TRBD1 or TRBD2 (7 bases each). The CDR3 covers 18 residues. Germline CDR1 MNHEY, CDR2 SVGEGT. V was cut by 2 bases and J by 6 bases, with 22 bases left in between. DNA for the CDR3: TGTGCCAGCAGTTACGACAGGGTGGGTCCGGGAGGATCCGGGGAGCTGTTTTTT. It specifies CASSYDRVGPGGSGELFF.

The chain employs TRBV6-5 and TRBJ1-2, with 9 bases aligning to TRBD1. The CDR3 is 15 residues long. Germline CDR1 and CDR2: MNHEY and SVGAGI. The V gene end was trimmed by 0 bases and the J gene end by 4 bases; junction bases not matched to a gene: 3. The CDR3 sequence: CASSYSGTGSYGYTF. The CDR3 DNA reads as TGTGCCAGCAGTTACTCCGGGACAGGGTCCTATGGCTACACCTTC.

The chain carries TRBV7-2 and TRBJ1-2; 7 nucleotides agree with TRBD1. With V trimmed by 5 bases and J by 0 bases, 6 bases remained unmatched. Per germline, CDR1 SGHTA and CDR2 FQGNSA. The length of the CDR3 is 15 residues. The CDR3 region has the DNA TGTGCCAGCAGCCCCCGACAGGGAGCTAACTATGGCTACACCTTC. This encodes CASSPRQGANYGYTF.

The CDR3 bases are TGCAGCGTCGATGGGACAGACAGATTAGCCAAAAACATTCAGTACTTC. Protein product: CSVDGTDRLAKNIQYF. This chain joins TRBV29-1 and TRBJ2-4, with 7 nucleotides matching TRBD1. This CDR3 has 16 amino acids. Trimming cost V 6 bases and J 0 bases; bases outside gene matches: 11. Germline assignment: CDR1 SQVTM and CDR2 ANQGSEA.